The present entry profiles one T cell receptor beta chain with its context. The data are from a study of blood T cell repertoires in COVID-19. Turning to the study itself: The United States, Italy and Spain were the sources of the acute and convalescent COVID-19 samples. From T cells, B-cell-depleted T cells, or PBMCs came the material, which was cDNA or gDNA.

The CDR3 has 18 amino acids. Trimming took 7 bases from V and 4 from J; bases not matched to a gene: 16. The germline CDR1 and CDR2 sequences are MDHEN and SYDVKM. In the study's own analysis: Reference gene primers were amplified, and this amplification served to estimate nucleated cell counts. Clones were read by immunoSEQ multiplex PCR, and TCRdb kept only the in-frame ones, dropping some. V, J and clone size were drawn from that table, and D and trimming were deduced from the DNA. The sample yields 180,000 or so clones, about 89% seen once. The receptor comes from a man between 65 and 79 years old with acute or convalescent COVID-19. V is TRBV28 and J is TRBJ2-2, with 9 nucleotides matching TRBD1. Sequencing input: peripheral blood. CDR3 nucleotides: TGTGCCAGCACCGAAACCCAACAGGGGGCGCTGGGCACCGGGGAGCTGTTTTTT. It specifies CASTETQQGALGTGELFF.